Below are 13 T cell receptor beta chains sequenced from a single sample in a study of beta chain features in type 1 diabetes. Study observations and caveats: In every one of the four CD4+ subsets, TCRB CDR3s were moderately but significantly shorter in Type 1 diabetes patients.

These receptors are not linked to any known antigen. Reverse transcribing all isolated RNA meant expressed TCRB transcripts were sequenced. Libraries were prepared by immunoSEQ multiplex PCR; TCRdb keeps only in-frame clonotypes and omits some of them. Of fewer than 350,000 clones in the sample, roughly 15% were seen once. The sample comprised naive CD4+ T cells from blood. These receptors originate from a man between 18 and 29 years old with type 1 diabetes.

The J gene is TRBJ2-1, the V gene TRBV2; D gene uncertain. This CDR3 has 12 residues. V lost 5 bases, J lost 16 bases, and 18 bases lay in between. Per germline, CDR1 SNHLY and CDR2 FYNNEI. In nucleotides, the CDR3 is TGTGCCAGCAGTCTAACCTCCAATGTTGATTTCTTC. It encodes CASSLTSNVDFF.

The chain recombines TRBV6-4 with TRBJ2-7; a weak D match, TRBD1 (5 bases). Trimming removed 7 bases at V and 2 bases at J, with 18 bases between. Germline lookup yields CDR1 MRHNA and CDR2 SNTAGT. This CDR3 is 15 amino acids long. The CDR3 DNA sequence: TGTGCCAGCACGTGCTCACCTGGGGCTACCTACGAGCAGTACTTC. As protein: CASTCSPGATYEQYF.

In its sample, this clone was seen a few times. V and J are TRBV11-2 and TRBJ2-1; 7 nucleotides agree with TRBD2. CDR3 size: 15 residues. J gave up 9 bases and V 4 bases, and 12 bases lay outside the gene matches. The germline V gene has CDR1 SGHAT and CDR2 FQNNGV. CDR3 residues: CASSSLRGEGGEQFF. The CDR3 DNA follows: TGTGCCAGCAGCTCGCTCCGCGGGGAGGGTGGTGAGCAGTTCTTC.

The gene calls are TRBV15 and TRBJ2-5, with a possible D match to TRBD2 (6 bases). Germline loops: CDR1 LNHNV, CDR2 YYDKDF (reference sequence). This CDR3 has 14 residues. V lost 2 bases and J 5 bases, leaving 12 bases between the germline ends. The CDR3 protein is CATSRPTGRETQYF. For the CDR3, the DNA is TGTGCCACCAGCAGACCCACTGGGAGGGAGACCCAGTACTTC.

This clone was seen more than once but under ten times. The genes are TRBV18 and TRBJ2-1, with 10 nucleotides matching TRBD2. Per the germline V gene, CDR1 is KGHSH and CDR2 is LQKENI. Trimming cost V 0 bases and J 6 bases; bases outside gene matches: 5. The CDR3 runs to 16 residues. CDR3 in DNA: TGTGCCAGCTCACCACCGTCAGCGGGAGGGACCAATGAGCAGTTCTTC. Residues: CASSPPSAGGTNEQFF.

This clone turned up a few times. J is TRBJ2-3 and V is TRBV19; TRBD2 might be the D (6 bases). CDR1 is LNHDA and CDR2 is SQIVND in the germline V gene (reference sequence). The CDR3 spans 15 residues. V was cut by 5 bases and J by 2 bases, with 14 bases left in between. CDR3 sequence (DNA): TGTGCCAGTAGTGCGACTAGTATAACCACAGATACGCAGTATTTT. This encodes CASSATSITTDTQYF.

V is TRBV4-3 and J is TRBJ2-6; TRBD1 matches at 9 bases. The CDR3 has 18 residues. Germline V lookup: CDR1 LGHNA, CDR2 YSLEER. Trimming cost V 3 bases and J 0 bases; bases outside gene matches: 6. In DNA form, the CDR3 reads TGCGCCAGCAGCCAGGCCGGGACAGGGATCTCTGGGGCCAACGTCCTGACTTTC. Its translation: CASSQAGTGISGANVLTF.

A single count supports this clone. The chain uses TRBV5-1 and TRBJ2-7; possible D gene TRBD1, 6 bases. Trimming removed 0 bases at V and 4 bases at J, with 17 bases between. This CDR3 has 16 amino acids. In germline, CDR1 is SGHRS, CDR2 YFSETQ. This chain's CDR3 is CASSLVGRTAAYEQYF. The CDR3 nucleotides are TGCGCCAGCAGCTTGGTGGGGCGGACAGCGGCATACGAGCAGTACTTC.

The V and J genes are TRBV5-6 and TRBJ2-3; TRBD2 matches 9 bases. Germline trimming cut 0 bases from V and 8 bases from J; bases unmatched to any gene: 4. CDR1 SGHDT and CDR2 YYEEEE come from the germline V gene. This CDR3 has 14 residues. CDR3 in amino acids: CASSLGLAGTTQYF. CDR3 sequence (DNA): TGTGCCAGCAGCTTGGGGCTAGCGGGGACTACGCAGTATTTT.

In its sample, this clone was seen a few times. CDR3 residues: CASSRTSGVYEQYF. CDR3 nucleotides: TGTGCCAGCAGCAGGACTAGCGGTGTGTACGAGCAGTACTTC. The rearrangement uses TRBV7-2 and TRBJ2-7; 10 bases map to TRBD2. J gave up 4 bases and V 5 bases, and 5 bases lay outside the gene matches. The length of the CDR3 is 14 residues. Germline V gene sequence: CDR1 SGHTA, CDR2 FQGNSA. Filled out from reference TRBV7-2 and TRBJ2-7, the complete variable domain reads GAGVSQSPSNKVTEKGKDVELRCDPISGHTALYWYRQSLGQGLEFLIYFQGNSAPDKSGLPSDRFSAERTGGSVSTLTIQRTQQEDSAVYLCASSRTSGVYEQYFGPGTRLTVT.

This clone showed up just a few times. The CDR3: CASSPSGGSGANVLTF. The CDR3 DNA follows: TGTGCCAGCTCACCGTCAGGGGGCTCCGGGGCCAACGTCCTGACTTTC. The chain joins TRBV18 to TRBJ2-6; 8 nucleotides align to TRBD1. Germline-derived CDR1 and CDR2 are KGHSH and LQKENI. Germline trimming cut 3 bases from V and 4 bases from J; bases unmatched to any gene: 5. The CDR3 runs 16 residues.

V gene TRBV29-1 combines with J gene TRBJ2-3, with D perhaps TRBD2 (6 bases). Per germline, CDR1 SQVTM and CDR2 ANQGSEA. The ends were cut back, 7 bases at V and 0 bases at J, with 11 bases in the middle. The CDR3 has 13 amino acids. The CDR3 DNA is TGCAGCGCGACTAGGACTAGCACAGATACGCAGTATTTT. Translated, it gives CSATRTSTDTQYF.

This clone was counted between two and nine times. The chain employs TRBV7-2 and TRBJ1-3; a possible D gene is TRBD1 (6 bases). Looked up from germline, CDR1 is SGHTA and CDR2 is FQGNSA. Trimming shortened V by 5 bases and J by 0 bases, and 8 bases separated the two germline ends. There are 14 residues in the CDR3. Here the CDR3 DNA reads TGTGCCAGCAGCCGACAGGTCTCTGGAAACACCATATATTTT. The encoded protein is CASSRQVSGNTIYF.